The 21 T cell receptor beta chains below were found in one sample sequenced in a study of T cell changes during pregnancy in multiple sclerosis. Repertoires were generated with immunoSEQ multiplex PCR, while TCRdb's copy carries only in-frame clones and drops some. Among tens of thousands of clones listed, around 93% were seen once. The specimen comprised CD8+ T cells from peripheral blood mononuclear cells, sampled in the third trimester of pregnancy. These receptor sequences come from a female donor with multiple sclerosis, enrolled in a pregnancy study.

This chain links TRBV14 with TRBJ2-1, with D tentatively TRBD2 (6 bases). CDR1 and CDR2 from the germline V gene are SGHDN and FVKESK. CDR3 length: 16 residues. Trimming left V 1 base short and J 2 bases short, with 12 bases between. The CDR3 coding sequence is TGTGCCAGCAGCCAAGTGGGCGGGGCTGCCTACAATGAGCAGTTCTTC. Amino acids: CASSQVGGAAYNEQFF.

The CDR3, as DNA: TGTGCCAGCAGTTACTCGAAAAGACTAGAAACCGGGGAGCTGTTTTTT. Translating it yields CASSYSKRLETGELFF. This sequence joins TRBV6-6 and TRBJ2-2, with D possibly TRBD2 on 6 matching bases. Trimming pared 0 bases from V and 5 bases from J, leaving 13 bases between. CDR3 length: 16 residues. Per the germline V gene, CDR1 is MNHNY and CDR2 is SVGAGI (reference sequence).

The chain uses TRBV4-1 and TRBJ1-1; TRBD1 matches at 9 bases. The CDR3 loop spans 15 amino acids. Unmatched junction bases numbered 1, after V lost 2 bases and J lost 0 bases. CDR1 is MGHRA, CDR2 YSYEKL, per germline. The DNA of the CDR3 is TGCGCCAGCAGCCAATACAGGGGGCTGAACACTGAAGCTTTCTTT. This translates into CASSQYRGLNTEAFF.

The chain couples TRBV7-9 to TRBJ2-1; unclear D gene. Germline V gene lookup returns CDR1 SEHNR and CDR2 FQNEAQ (reference sequence). The CDR3 consists of 12 residues. Trimming shortened V by 5 bases and J by 7 bases, and 9 bases separated the two germline ends. CDR3 bases: TGTGCCAGCAGCGAACAGAAGAATGAGCAGTTCTTC. It codes for CASSEQKNEQFF.

The V and J genes are TRBV7-9 and TRBJ2-2; perhaps TRBD1 as D (5 bases). V lost 5 bases, J lost 7 bases, and 11 bases lay in between. CDR1 and CDR2 from the germline V gene are SEHNR and FQNEAQ (reference sequence). The CDR3 loop spans 13 amino acids. DNA of the CDR3: TGTGCCAGCAGCCCCGACAGTCTCGGGGAGCTGTTTTTT. Translation gives CASSPDSLGELFF.

The chain uses TRBV2 and TRBJ1-6; 7 bases agree with TRBD1. J was trimmed by 8 bases and V by 5 bases; bases with no gene match: 9. This CDR3 has 15 residues. Germline V gene sequence: CDR1 SNHLY, CDR2 FYNNEI. DNA of the CDR3: TGTGCCAGCAGTATCCGACAGGGAGTCGATTCACCCCTCCACTTT. It yields the protein CASSIRQGVDSPLHF.

This clone was counted a few times. The V call is TRBV28, the J call TRBJ1-5; a possible D gene is TRBD1 (6 bases). The V gene's germline CDR1 is MDHEN and CDR2 SYDVKM. Trimming left V 3 bases short and J 2 bases short, with 17 bases between. The CDR3 is 17 residues long. The CDR3 loop reads CASSLGRGGGGNQPQHF. The CDR3 coding sequence is TGTGCCAGCAGTTTGGGCCGAGGGGGGGGTGGCAATCAGCCCCAGCATTTT.

The chain employs TRBV9 and TRBJ1-1; no reliable D call. Trimming cost V 4 bases and J 4 bases, with 14 bases left between them. The germline gives CDR1 SGDLS, CDR2 YYNGEE. CDR3 size: 14 residues. The CDR3 sequence is CASSIGSLTTEAFF. Here the CDR3 DNA reads TGTGCCAGCAGCATCGGGTCGTTGACCACTGAAGCTTTCTTT.

The gene calls are TRBV7-3 and TRBJ2-2; D may be TRBD1 (6 bases). CDR3 length equals 14 residues. Per the germline V gene, CDR1 is SGHTA and CDR2 is FQGTGA. V lost 3 bases to trimming and J lost 6 bases, with 11 bases between them. CDR3 in amino acids: CASSLGAGAGELFF. The CDR3 coding sequence is TGTGCCAGCAGCTTGGGAGCAGGGGCCGGGGAGCTGTTTTTT.

The rearrangement uses TRBV5-1 and TRBJ2-4; D possibly corresponds to TRBD2 (6 bases). The CDR3 spans 16 residues. V lost 0 bases and J 7 bases, leaving 17 bases between the germline ends. CDR1 and CDR2 from the germline V gene are SGHRS and YFSETQ. CDR3 DNA: TGCGCCAGCAGCTTGGCATTAGCCGGGACTTCTAACATTCAGTACTTC. This encodes CASSLALAGTSNIQYF.

V gene TRBV30 combines with J gene TRBJ1-5; 7 bases are a match to TRBD1. This CDR3 is built from 15 residues. Germline lookup yields CDR1 GTSNPN and CDR2 SVGIG (reference sequence). V lost 0 bases and J lost 2; bases outside the gene matches: 4. CDR3: CAWSVTGLGNQPQHF. For the CDR3, the DNA is TGTGCCTGGAGTGTGACAGGGCTAGGCAATCAGCCCCAGCATTTT.

J is TRBJ1-2 and V is TRBV9; 7 bases are shared with TRBD1. Trimming removed 4 bases from V and 5 bases from J; junction bases left unmatched: 8. Looked up from germline, CDR1 is SGDLS and CDR2 is YYNGEE. The CDR3 is 14 residues long. This CDR3 is CASSTRQGAYGYTF. CDR3 coding DNA: TGTGCCAGCAGCACCCGACAGGGAGCATATGGCTACACCTTC.

V is TRBV19 and J is TRBJ2-6; D might be TRBD1 (6 bases). The length of the CDR3 is 13 residues. CDR1 is LNHDA and CDR2 is SQIVND in the germline V gene (reference sequence). Trimming removed 6 bases at V and 4 bases at J, with 7 bases between. Here the CDR3 reads CASRGTGANVLTF. DNA for the CDR3: TGTGCCAGTAGGGGGACAGGGGCCAACGTCCTGACTTTC.

CDR3 in amino acids: CASSVTGYQETQYF. For the CDR3, the DNA is TGTGCCAGCAGCGTGACAGGGTACCAAGAGACCCAGTACTTC. This rearrangement joins TRBV7-9 to TRBJ2-5; TRBD1 agrees at 7 bases. CDR3 size: 14 residues. Trimming removed 5 bases from V and 0 bases from J; junction bases left unmatched: 3. CDR1 is SEHNR, CDR2 FQNEAQ, per germline (reference sequence).

The chain uses TRBV7-9 and TRBJ2-5, with 13 bases that match TRBD2. The CDR3 loop spans 19 amino acids. The germline V gene has CDR1 SEHNR and CDR2 FQNEAQ (reference sequence). Trimming took 4 bases from V and 4 from J; bases not matched to a gene: 15. CDR3 coding DNA: TGTGCCAGCAGCTCAAATATACACCGACGACTAGCGGGAGGAGAGACCCAGTACTTC. Protein product: CASSSNIHRRLAGGETQYF.

This rearrangement joins TRBV6-6 to TRBJ2-7, with 8 bases lining up with TRBD1. The junction had 4 bases not matched to a gene; V was cut back by 6 bases and J by 0 bases. This CDR3 is 14 amino acids long. CDR1 is MNHNY, CDR2 SVGAGI, per germline (reference sequence). DNA for the CDR3: TGTGCCAGCAGGCCGGGACAGGACTCCTACGAGCAGTACTTC. It translates to CASRPGQDSYEQYF.

The genes are TRBV11-2 and TRBJ2-1, with 9 bases fitting TRBD2. This CDR3 spans 14 amino acids. The trim removed 5 bases at V and 7 bases at J, leaving 6 bases unmatched. CDR1 and CDR2 (germline): SGHAT, FQNNGV. CDR3 sequence (DNA): TGTGCCAGCAGCCCCTCTAGCGGGATGAATGAGCAGTTCTTC. Protein: CASSPSSGMNEQFF.

The rearrangement uses TRBV6-4 and TRBJ2-5, with TRBD2 matching over 10 bases. J was trimmed by 2 bases and V by 3 bases; bases with no gene match: 0. This CDR3 has 14 amino acids. The germline V gene has CDR1 MRHNA and CDR2 SNTAGT. This CDR3 is CASSEAGGQETQYF. The DNA for the CDR3 is TGTGCCAGCAGTGAAGCGGGGGGGCAAGAGACCCAGTACTTC.

The rearrangement uses TRBV9 and TRBJ2-1; TRBD2 matches at 12 bases. Trimming took 0 bases from V and 5 from J; bases not matched to a gene: 9. CDR3 length: 18 amino acids. Looked up from germline, CDR1 is SGDLS and CDR2 is YYNGEE. The CDR3 nucleotides are TGTGCCAGCAGCGTAGTCGCCCTAGCGGGGGGGGAGGACAATGAGCAGTTCTTC. It codes for CASSVVALAGGEDNEQFF.

The chain links TRBV27 to TRBJ2-3, with TRBD1 identical over 11 bases. Trimming cost V 4 bases and J 6 bases; bases outside gene matches: 6. Germline V gene lookup returns CDR1 MNHEY and CDR2 SMNVEV (reference sequence). CDR3 length: 15 amino acids. CDR3 region: CASSSRTGGIDTQYF. Here the CDR3 DNA reads TGTGCCAGCAGTTCCCGGACAGGGGGCATCGATACGCAGTATTTT.

This clone was detected once. This sequence joins TRBV27 and TRBJ2-1; maybe TRBD1 (5 bases). This CDR3 has 18 amino acids. Germline V gene data show CDR1 as MNHEY and CDR2 as SMNVEV (reference sequence). The V and J ends lost 4 bases and 0 bases respectively, with 19 bases between them. The CDR3 reads CASSSPTVPSSSYNEQFF. The DNA of the CDR3 is TGTGCCAGCAGTTCGCCGACAGTTCCCTCCAGCTCCTACAATGAGCAGTTCTTC.